What follows are 12 T cell receptor beta chains derived from one specimen sequenced in a study of early T cells in non-severe SARS-CoV-2 infection (dated by TCRdb to 2020 to 2022). Receptor libraries were prepared by 5' RACE. These reads were obtained on a NextSeq 500. The raw public data were reprocessed by TCRdb itself: fastp quality trimming at Q25, MiXCR clonotype calling, in-frame beta chains only. Identical CDR3 proteins give one entry, which carries the most common genes and DNA. Here the sample has about 33,000 distinct CDR3 sequences; about 7% occur a single time. Just over 4% of the sample is held by the ten biggest clonotypes. Input material: whole blood. The receptors come from an adult who was a healthcare worker with PCR-confirmed SARS-CoV-2 infection or an uninfected control (not recorded which).

In this sample, this clonotype turned up many times. V gene TRBV19 combines with J gene TRBJ2-1; no clear D gene. The CDR3 length is 13 residues. From germline, CDR1 is LNHDA and CDR2 SQIVND (reference sequence). The V gene lost 5 bases and the J gene lost 0 bases, with 5 bases spanning the gap. CDR3 protein: CASSASSYNEQFF. CDR3 DNA: TGTGCCAGTAGTGCTAGCTCCTACAATGAGCAGTTCTTC. The variable domain in full, with the rest retrieved from reference TRBV19 and TRBJ2-1, is DGGITQSPKYLFRKEGQNVTLSCEQNLNHDAMYWYRQDPGQGLRLIYYSQIVNDFQKGDIAEGYSVSREKKESFPLTVTSAQKNPTAFYLCASSASSYNEQFFGPGTRLTVL.

By share of the sample, this clonotype is medium-sized. The rearrangement uses TRBV28 and TRBJ2-5; 8 nucleotides agree with TRBD1. The J segment lost 0 bases and the V segment lost 3 bases, leaving 6 bases of the junction unmatched. The CDR3 covers 16 residues. CDR1 is MDHEN and CDR2 is SYDVKM in the germline V gene. This CDR3 reads CASSFLDRGNQETQYF. The CDR3 DNA reads as TGTGCCAGCAGTTTCCTAGACAGGGGCAACCAAGAGACCCAGTACTTC.

This clonotype was detected many times. The chain combines TRBV19 with TRBJ2-1; 14 nucleotides align to TRBD2. With 7 bases clipped from V and 0 bases from J, the junction kept 5 bases outside the gene matches. CDR1 LNHDA and CDR2 SQIVND come from the germline V gene (reference sequence). The CDR3 consists of 17 residues. CDR3 residues: CASKRLAGGSSYNEQFF. The CDR3 DNA reads TGTGCCAGTAAGCGACTAGCGGGAGGGAGCTCCTACAATGAGCAGTTCTTC.

This clonotype was detected ten times or more. This chain connects TRBV6-4 to TRBJ2-2, with TRBD2 identical over 8 bases. V lost 3 bases and J lost 4; bases outside the gene matches: 1. The CDR3 extends over 14 amino acids. CDR1 and CDR2 from the germline V gene are MRHNA and SNTAGT. CDR3: CASSEGTSTGELFF. The CDR3 coding sequence is TGTGCCAGCAGTGAGGGGACTAGCACCGGGGAGCTGTTTTTT.

The table lists this clonotype with many counts. The chain has TRBV30 and TRBJ2-2; D is unresolved. Looked up from germline, CDR1 is GTSNPN and CDR2 is SVGIG (reference sequence). Between the trimmed V and J ends, which lost 0 bases and 6 bases, there was a span of 5 bases. The CDR3 totals 12 residues. The CDR3 region has the DNA TGTGCCTGGAGTGTAGGGTCCGGGGAGCTGTTTTTT. Encoded protein: CAWSVGSGELFF.

This clonotype was observed many times. The V gene is TRBV12-3 or TRBV12-4, the J gene TRBJ2-3, with 8 positions matching TRBD2. The CDR3 has 16 residues. Trimming at V came to 8 bases and at J to 1 base, leaving 11 bases not matched to a gene. The CDR3 region is CASAPARAGGTDTQYF. The CDR3 DNA is TGTGCCAGCGCTCCGGCCCGAGCGGGAGGCACAGATACGCAGTATTTT.

The J gene is TRBJ1-1, the V gene TRBV7-8; 8 bases fit TRBD1. Germline V gene lookup returns CDR1 SGHVS and CDR2 FQNEAQ. The ends lost 1 base at V and 0 bases at J; junction bases unmatched: 1. The CDR3 length is 15 residues. The CDR3, as DNA: TGTGCCAGCAGCTTAGGGACAGGGATGAACACTGAAGCTTTCTTT. It yields the protein CASSLGTGMNTEAFF. Based on the CDR3 plus reference TRBV7-8 and TRBJ1-1, the full variable domain is GAGVSQSPRYKVAKRGQDVALRCDPISGHVSLFWYQQALGQGPEFLTYFQNEAQLDKSGLPSDRFFAERPEGSVSTLKIQRTQQEDSAVYLCASSLGTGMNTEAFFGQGTRLTVV.

The V gene is TRBV14, the J gene TRBJ2-7, with 8 bases identical to TRBD2. V was pared by 3 bases and J by 0 bases, with 7 bases of the junction left unmatched. Germline CDR1 is SGHDN and CDR2 is FVKESK. The CDR3 is made up of 16 amino acids. The CDR3 sequence is CASSHRTSLSSYEQYF. DNA of the CDR3: TGTGCCAGCAGCCACCGGACTAGCCTTAGCTCCTACGAGCAGTACTTC.

This clonotype was recorded at least ten times. This sequence joins TRBV29-1 and TRBJ1-1; TRBD1 matches at 7 bases. CDR1 is SQVTM, CDR2 ANQGSEA, per germline. The V segment lost 1 base and the J segment 0 bases; nucleotides outside the gene matches: 8. CDR3 length equals 16 residues. CDR3 loop: CSVEGHRGGMNTEAFF. CDR3 DNA: TGCAGCGTTGAAGGGCACAGGGGTGGGATGAACACTGAAGCTTTCTTT.

A few counts support this clonotype. V usage is TRBV27 and J usage is TRBJ2-7; D possibly uses TRBD1 or TRBD2 (5 bases each). Germline V gives CDR1 MNHEY, CDR2 SMNVEV (reference sequence). V was clipped by 2 bases and J by 5 bases, with 10 bases between them. CDR3 length: 13 amino acids. In DNA, the CDR3 is TGTGCCAGCAGTTTAGAGGGGATCCACGAGCAGTACTTC. Protein: CASSLEGIHEQYF.

This clonotype was counted at least ten times. The V call is TRBV7-3, the J call TRBJ1-1; D is unclear. The CDR3 has 13 amino acids. Trimming took off 6 bases at V and 0 bases at J, with 8 bases between the two ends. Germline values: CDR1 SGHTA, CDR2 FQGTGA. DNA of the CDR3: TGTGCCAGCAGAATCGGTATGAACACTGAAGCTTTCTTT. It specifies CASRIGMNTEAFF. The entire variable domain, with the rest obtained from reference TRBV7-3 and TRBJ1-1, is as follows: GAGVSQTPSNKVTEKGKYVELRCDPISGHTALYWYRQSLGQGPEFLIYFQGTGAADDSGLPNDRFFAVRPEGSVSTLKIQRTERGDSAVYLCASRIGMNTEAFFGQGTRLTVV.

This clonotype was counted a few times. The chain couples TRBV28 to TRBJ2-3; tentative D call: TRBD2 (6 bases). V was pared by 6 bases and J by 4 bases, with 17 bases between. This CDR3 region has 15 residues. The germline CDR1 and CDR2 sequences are MDHEN and SYDVKM. CDR3 amino acids: CASRHYRGNADTQYF. The CDR3 bases are TGTGCCAGCAGGCACTACCGGGGGAACGCAGATACGCAGTATTTT.